A selection of T cell receptor beta chains follows, all from one sample in a study of cytomegalovirus exposure and HLA in healthy donors. Data came from immunoSEQ multiplex PCR; TCRdb stores just in-frame clones and leaves some out. The sample has roughly 120,000 clones; approximately 76% are singletons. Input material: PBMCs. The receptor set was obtained from a man aged 45-65 years in good health and CMV-seropositive. The CDR3 runs from the conserved cysteine through the conserved F or W. Each record gives: V gene, J gene, clone size, CDR3 protein. The listing skips clone size in some rows; elsewhere it reads once, few, many or a size class.

v_gene: TRBV10-2; j_gene: TRBJ2-7; abundance: few; CDR3aa: CASTLGSYEQYF
v_gene: TRBV11-2; j_gene: TRBJ2-3; abundance: NA; CDR3aa: CASTDRRGGADTQYF
v_gene: TRBV6-9; j_gene: TRBJ2-1; abundance: few; CDR3aa: CASRPGQSDEQFF
v_gene: TRBV7-9; j_gene: TRBJ1-6; abundance: NA; CDR3aa: CASSPITGLINSPLHF
v_gene: TRBV2; j_gene: TRBJ1-4; abundance: NA; CDR3aa: CASSVEKLFF
v_gene: TRBV11-2; j_gene: TRBJ1-5; abundance: NA; CDR3aa: CASRGGGINQPQHF
v_gene: TRBV19; j_gene: TRBJ2-5; abundance: NA; CDR3aa: CASSSYSGGETQYF
v_gene: TRBV5-1; j_gene: TRBJ2-3; abundance: NA; CDR3aa: CASSRDTPEDTQYF
v_gene: TRBV4-3; j_gene: TRBJ1-2; abundance: NA; CDR3aa: CASSPPGGGEYYGYTF
v_gene: TRBV7-7; j_gene: TRBJ2-2; abundance: NA; CDR3aa: CASSLNRGDTGELFF
v_gene: TRBV25-1; j_gene: TRBJ1-6; abundance: once; CDR3aa: CASSGAGASPLHF
v_gene: TRBV7-9; j_gene: TRBJ2-7; abundance: NA; CDR3aa: CASKSGTEYEQYF
v_gene: TRBV6-6; j_gene: TRBJ2-7; abundance: NA; CDR3aa: CAGRTGSEQYF
v_gene: TRBV5-6; j_gene: TRBJ1-6; abundance: NA; CDR3aa: CASSAGRGNSPLHF
v_gene: TRBV27; j_gene: TRBJ1-2; abundance: NA; CDR3aa: CASSFGQDQGYTF
v_gene: TRBV5-1; j_gene: TRBJ1-1; abundance: NA; CDR3aa: CASRITTGATEAFF
v_gene: TRBV18; j_gene: TRBJ2-1; abundance: few; CDR3aa: CASSPQDSRGEQFF
v_gene: TRBV6-5; j_gene: TRBJ2-3; abundance: NA; CDR3aa: CASYRAITDTQYF
v_gene: TRBV19; j_gene: TRBJ2-5; abundance: NA; CDR3aa: CASSRISDRAGETQYF
v_gene: TRBV5-4; j_gene: TRBJ2-7; abundance: NA; CDR3aa: CASSRQGVSDEQYF
v_gene: TRBV6-6; j_gene: TRBJ2-1; abundance: NA; CDR3aa: CASSPKDRAWSNEQFF
v_gene: TRBV29-1; j_gene: TRBJ2-7; abundance: NA; CDR3aa: CSVRETRQSYEQYF
v_gene: TRBV28; j_gene: TRBJ2-7; abundance: NA; CDR3aa: CASRVGGEQYF
v_gene: TRBV11-3; j_gene: TRBJ2-1; abundance: NA; CDR3aa: CASSLGIAGVGYNEQFF
v_gene: TRBV28; j_gene: TRBJ2-1; abundance: NA; CDR3aa: CASSSPGSGDYNEQFF
v_gene: TRBV14; j_gene: TRBJ1-5; abundance: NA; CDR3aa: CASSPQFSGQGWNQPQHF
v_gene: TRBV13; j_gene: TRBJ2-7; abundance: NA; CDR3aa: CASSLEGQPSYEQYF
v_gene: TRBV7-9; j_gene: TRBJ2-5; abundance: NA; CDR3aa: CASSSTELQGIRETQYF
v_gene: TRBV2; j_gene: TRBJ1-6; abundance: NA; CDR3aa: CASSAEAIVSPLHF
v_gene: TRBV6-5; j_gene: TRBJ1-1; abundance: NA; CDR3aa: CASSYSTGARNTEAFF
v_gene: TRBV10-3; j_gene: TRBJ1-5; abundance: NA; CDR3aa: CAARGEAHSNQPQHF
v_gene: TRBV29-1; j_gene: TRBJ2-7; abundance: NA; CDR3aa: CSVGFLASYEQYF
v_gene: TRBV10-2; j_gene: TRBJ1-5; abundance: NA; CDR3aa: CASSRRGAANQPQHF
v_gene: TRBV4-3; j_gene: TRBJ2-7; abundance: NA; CDR3aa: CASSQDLRGVVAYEQYF
v_gene: TRBV12-5; j_gene: TRBJ1-2; abundance: NA; CDR3aa: CASGPGSGTGTTF
v_gene: TRBV5-6; j_gene: TRBJ1-6; abundance: NA; CDR3aa: CASSRRGQYNSPLHF
v_gene: TRBV7-9; j_gene: TRBJ1-1; abundance: NA; CDR3aa: CASSLVTGGWNTEAFF
v_gene: TRBV28; j_gene: TRBJ2-7; abundance: NA; CDR3aa: CASSIRQGAGGEQYF
v_gene: TRBV29-1; j_gene: TRBJ2-5; abundance: NA; CDR3aa: CSVGRQLREETQYF
v_gene: TRBV4-1; j_gene: TRBJ2-7; abundance: few; CDR3aa: CASSQEGPGGYEQYF
v_gene: TRBV27; j_gene: TRBJ2-2; abundance: NA; CDR3aa: CASSPRLGGRGTGELFF
v_gene: TRBV5-1; j_gene: TRBJ2-2; abundance: NA; CDR3aa: CASTGGGTNTGELFF
v_gene: TRBV18; j_gene: TRBJ1-3; abundance: once; CDR3aa: CASSHGRGQGKQNTIYF
v_gene: TRBV18; j_gene: TRBJ2-5; abundance: NA; CDR3aa: CASSPPRDQETQYF
v_gene: TRBV7-2; j_gene: TRBJ2-1; abundance: once; CDR3aa: CASSLRTGNPSYNEQFF
v_gene: TRBV11-3; j_gene: TRBJ2-3; abundance: NA; CDR3aa: CASSSPGLAGGSDTQYF
v_gene: TRBV11-2; j_gene: TRBJ2-1; abundance: NA; CDR3aa: CASSLVSGGFDEQFF
v_gene: TRBV13; j_gene: TRBJ1-2; abundance: NA; CDR3aa: CASSPSTEYGYTF
v_gene: TRBV5-6; j_gene: TRBJ1-6; abundance: NA; CDR3aa: CASSLSMDRPHSLHF
v_gene: TRBV18; j_gene: TRBJ1-2; abundance: once; CDR3aa: CASSLPGLIYGYTF